One and the same sample provided the 11 T cell receptor beta chains below, sequenced in a study of graft-versus-host responses after intestinal transplantation. Using immunoSEQ multiplex PCR, the repertoire was profiled, and TCRdb retains in-frame clones only, with some absent. The data hold roughly 89,000 clones, with more than 85% observed a single time. No antigens are known for them. This specimen consisted of unstimulated CD4+ T cells sorted from spleen or lymph node cells, obtained before intestinal transplant. Receptor source: a human donor who received an intestinal transplant.

The count of this clone is one. V and J are TRBV27 and TRBJ2-1; TRBD2 is a possible D gene (5 bases). V was clipped by 3 bases and J by 3 bases, with 9 bases between them. Germline V gives CDR1 MNHEY, CDR2 SMNVEV (reference sequence). The CDR3 extends over 14 amino acids. The CDR3 is CASSFTRNYNEQFF. The CDR3 coding sequence is TGTGCCAGCAGTTTTACTAGAAACTACAATGAGCAGTTCTTC.

In this sample, this clone turned up a few times. This chain links TRBV6-1 with TRBJ2-7; no reliable D call. The CDR3 runs 14 residues. CDR1 is MNHNS and CDR2 is SASEGT in the germline V gene. V was pared by 2 bases and J by 1 base, with 9 bases between. CDR3 nucleotide sequence: TGTGCCAGCAGTGAATCAGGTCTTTCCTACGAGCAGTACTTC. Amino acid sequence: CASSESGLSYEQYF.

This sequence joins TRBV27 and TRBJ2-1; TRBD2 is a possible D gene (5 bases). The CDR3 sequence is 13 residues long. The germline CDR1 and CDR2 sequences are MNHEY and SMNVEV (reference sequence). V gave up 3 bases and J gave up 8 bases, with 11 bases separating them. The CDR3 sequence: CASSFRRRDEQFF. As DNA, the CDR3 is TGTGCCAGCAGTTTCCGAAGGCGGGATGAGCAGTTCTTC.

The chain recombines TRBV5-4 with TRBJ1-2; the match to TRBD1 covers 10 bases. Looked up from germline, CDR1 is SGHNT and CDR2 is YYREEE (reference sequence). Losses at the gene ends were 4 bases for V and 2 bases for J; bases not matched to a gene: 8. The CDR3 is made up of 16 amino acids. This CDR3 reads CASSRGQGVPNYGYTF. CDR3 nucleotide sequence: TGTGCCAGCAGCCGAGGACAGGGGGTTCCAAACTATGGCTACACCTTC.

This clone was observed a single time. J is TRBJ2-3 and V is TRBV2, with D tentatively TRBD1 (5 bases). CDR1 is SNHLY and CDR2 is FYNNEI in the germline V gene. The CDR3 consists of 15 residues. V lost 4 bases and J lost 2, with 13 bases in between. The CDR3 sequence is CASSATVFSTDTQYF. In DNA, the CDR3 is TGTGCCAGCAGTGCGACAGTCTTCTCCACAGATACGCAGTATTTT.

The rearrangement joins TRBV6-1 to TRBJ2-1; a possible D gene is TRBD2 (5 bases). This CDR3 is 15 amino acids long. Trimming removed 6 bases at V and 2 bases at J, with 14 bases between. Germline CDR1 reads MNHNS; CDR2 reads SASEGT. CDR3: CASSPGISTYNEQFF. The DNA for the CDR3 is TGTGCCAGCAGCCCGGGAATCTCTACCTACAATGAGCAGTTCTTC.

The gene calls are TRBV5-4 and TRBJ2-5; TRBD1 matches at 7 bases. V was clipped by 4 bases and J by 2 bases; unmatched bases: 5. CDR1 and CDR2 from the germline V gene are SGHNT and YYREEE (reference sequence). The CDR3 is made up of 14 amino acids. The CDR3 nucleotides read TGTGCCAGCAGCGGAAAACAGGGGCAAGAGACCCAGTACTTC. Translation gives CASSGKQGQETQYF. Full variable domain (rest looked up from reference TRBV5-4 and TRBJ2-5): ETGVTQSPTHLIKTRGQQVTLRCSSQSGHNTVSWYQQALGQGPQFIFQYYREEENGRGNFPPRFSGLQFPNYSSELNVNALELDDSALYLCASSGKQGQETQYFGPGTRLLVL.

This sequence joins TRBV13 and TRBJ1-4; D might be TRBD1 (5 bases). This CDR3 has 15 residues. Germline V lookup: CDR1 PRHDT, CDR2 FYEKMQ (reference sequence). V was clipped by 0 bases and J by 5 bases, with 10 bases between them. CDR3 amino acids: CASSLGQGVNEKLFF. CDR3 DNA sequence: TGTGCCAGCAGCTTAGGCCAAGGGGTCAATGAAAAACTGTTTTTT.

The genes are TRBV7-2 and TRBJ1-2, with a tentative D call TRBD1 (5 bases). Trimming stripped 4 bases from V and 6 bases from J, with 18 bases between. The CDR3 consists of 15 residues. Germline-derived CDR1 and CDR2 are SGHTA and FQGNSA. In DNA form, the CDR3 reads TGTGCCAGCAGCTCAGGAACCGGGACTACAAATGGCTACACCTTC. The encoded protein is CASSSGTGTTNGYTF.

The chain links TRBV19 to TRBJ1-6, with D perhaps matching TRBD1 (5 bases). In germline, CDR1 is LNHDA, CDR2 SQIVND (reference sequence). The length of the CDR3 is 17 residues. The ends were cut back, 3 bases at V and 5 bases at J, with 17 bases in the middle. For the CDR3, the DNA is TGTGCCAGTAGTATGCGGGAGACAGCTCTGGATAATTCACCCCTCCACTTT. This sequence encodes CASSMRETALDNSPLHF.

The V gene is TRBV6-5, the J gene TRBJ1-2, with no clear D. CDR3 length: 14 amino acids. The germline V gene encodes CDR1 MNHEY and CDR2 SVGAGI. V lost 0 bases and J lost 3, with 8 bases in between. CDR3 sequence: CASSYSTNDYGYTF. In DNA, the CDR3 is TGTGCCAGCAGTTACTCGACAAATGACTATGGCTACACCTTC.